The source of this T cell receptor beta chain is a study of cytomegalovirus exposure and HLA in healthy donors. Study-wide points: Investigators reported 150 to 200 TCR beta chains as tied to cytomegalovirus.

Details on this clone: Its antigen is still unknown.

Profiled with immunoSEQ multiplex PCR; TCRdb holds only in-frame clones, not every one. The repertoire includes about 130,000 clones, approximately 91% of them detected once, and about 2% sits in the top ten. The sequenced material came from PBMCs. The clonotype comes from a woman under 30 in good health and CMV-seronegative.

The CDR3 loop reads CASGPPPPAGTEAFF. DNA of the CDR3: TGTGCTAGTGGTCCGCCCCCCCCAGCGGGGACTGAAGCTTTCTTT. The rearrangement uses TRBV12-5 and TRBJ1-1; no reliable D call. V was pared by 5 bases and J by 5 bases, with 18 bases between. Germline V gene lookup returns CDR1 LGHNT and CDR2 FRNRAP. The CDR3 sequence is 15 residues long.